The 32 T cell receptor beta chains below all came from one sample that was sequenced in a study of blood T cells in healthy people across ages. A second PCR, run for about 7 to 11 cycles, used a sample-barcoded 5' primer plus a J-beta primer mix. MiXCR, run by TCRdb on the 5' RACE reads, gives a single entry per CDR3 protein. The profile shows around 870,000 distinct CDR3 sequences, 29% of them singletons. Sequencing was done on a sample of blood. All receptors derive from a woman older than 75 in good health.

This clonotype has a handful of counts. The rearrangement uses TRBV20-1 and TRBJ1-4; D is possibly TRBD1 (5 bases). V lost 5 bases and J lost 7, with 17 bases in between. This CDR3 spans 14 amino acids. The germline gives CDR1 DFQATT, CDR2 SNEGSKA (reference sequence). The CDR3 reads CSASRGGASEKLFF. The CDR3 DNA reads TGCAGTGCTTCTAGGGGAGGGGCGAGTGAAAAACTGTTTTTT.

The CDR3 DNA follows: TGTGCCAGCAGTTCTCAAGCGGGAGGGCTTTCCGAGACCCAGTACTTC. This encodes CASSSQAGGLSETQYF. The chain has TRBV12-3 or TRBV12-4 and TRBJ2-5; TRBD2 agrees at 10 bases. This CDR3 region has 16 residues. With 4 bases clipped from V and 5 bases from J, the junction kept 10 bases outside the gene matches.

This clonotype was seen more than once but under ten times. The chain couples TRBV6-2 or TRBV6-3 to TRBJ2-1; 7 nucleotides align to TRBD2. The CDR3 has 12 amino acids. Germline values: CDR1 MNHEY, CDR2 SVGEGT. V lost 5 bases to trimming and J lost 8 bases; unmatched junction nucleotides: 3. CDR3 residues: CASSPAGYEQFF. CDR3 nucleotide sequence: TGTGCCAGCAGTCCAGCGGGGTATGAGCAGTTCTTC.

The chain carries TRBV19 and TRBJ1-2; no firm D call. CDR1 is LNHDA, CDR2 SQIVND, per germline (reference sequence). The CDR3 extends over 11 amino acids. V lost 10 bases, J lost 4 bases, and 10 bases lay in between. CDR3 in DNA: TGTGCCACCCGATTATCCTATGGCTACACCTTC. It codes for CATRLSYGYTF.

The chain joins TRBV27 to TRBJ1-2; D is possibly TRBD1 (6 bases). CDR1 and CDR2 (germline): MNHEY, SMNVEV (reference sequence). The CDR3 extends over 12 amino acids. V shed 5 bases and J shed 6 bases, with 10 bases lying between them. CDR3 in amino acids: CASSPGGHGYTF. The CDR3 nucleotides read TGTGCCAGCAGTCCCGGGGGCCATGGCTACACCTTC.

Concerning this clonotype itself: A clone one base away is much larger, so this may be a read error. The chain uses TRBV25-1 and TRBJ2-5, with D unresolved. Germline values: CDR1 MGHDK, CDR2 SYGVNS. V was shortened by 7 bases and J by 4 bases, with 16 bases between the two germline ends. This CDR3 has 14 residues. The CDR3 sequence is CASNGSPRAETQYF. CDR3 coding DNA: TGTGCCAGCAATGGTAGTCCAAGGGCAGAGACCCAGTACTTC.

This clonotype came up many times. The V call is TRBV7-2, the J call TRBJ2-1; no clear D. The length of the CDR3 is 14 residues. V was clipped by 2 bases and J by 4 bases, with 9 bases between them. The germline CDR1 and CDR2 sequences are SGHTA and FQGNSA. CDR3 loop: CASSLLLGYNEQFF. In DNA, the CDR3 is TGTGCCAGCAGCTTATTATTGGGTTACAATGAGCAGTTCTTC. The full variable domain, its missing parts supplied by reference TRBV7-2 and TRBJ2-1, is GAGVSQSPSNKVTEKGKDVELRCDPISGHTALYWYRQSLGQGLEFLIYFQGNSAPDKSGLPSDRFSAERTGGSVSTLTIQRTQQEDSAVYLCASSLLLGYNEQFFGPGTRLTVL.

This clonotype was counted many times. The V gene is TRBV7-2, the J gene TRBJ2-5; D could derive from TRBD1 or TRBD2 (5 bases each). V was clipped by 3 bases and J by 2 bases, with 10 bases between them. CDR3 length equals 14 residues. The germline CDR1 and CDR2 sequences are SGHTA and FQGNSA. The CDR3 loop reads CASSFPGAQETQYF. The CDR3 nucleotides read TGTGCCAGCAGCTTCCCCGGGGCACAAGAGACCCAGTACTTC.

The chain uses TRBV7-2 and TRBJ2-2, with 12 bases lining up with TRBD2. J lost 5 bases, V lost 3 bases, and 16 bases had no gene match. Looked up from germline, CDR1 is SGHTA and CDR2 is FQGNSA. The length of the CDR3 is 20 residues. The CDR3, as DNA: TGTGCCAGCAGCTTTAGAAGGGACTTCCTAGCGGGGGGGCGGACCGGGGAGCTGTTTTTT. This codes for CASSFRRDFLAGGRTGELFF.

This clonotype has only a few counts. This CDR3 is CSARRTSGGYSNEQFF. CDR3 in DNA: TGCAGTGCTAGACGGACTAGCGGGGGTTACTCCAATGAGCAGTTCTTC. The chain employs TRBV20-1 and TRBJ2-1; 13 bases line up with TRBD2. The CDR3 covers 16 residues. Germline CDR1 and CDR2: DFQATT and SNEGSKA (reference sequence). With V trimmed by 2 bases and J by 6 bases, 7 bases remained unmatched.

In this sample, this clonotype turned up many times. CDR3: CASSSQTGGFGQPQHF. CDR3 DNA sequence: TGTGCCAGCAGCTCTCAAACAGGGGGGTTTGGTCAGCCCCAGCATTTT. The gene calls are TRBV7-6 and TRBJ1-5; 8 nucleotides match TRBD1. Trimming at V came to 4 bases and at J to 6 bases, leaving 11 bases not matched to a gene. Germline-derived CDR1 and CDR2 are SGHVS and FNYEAQ. This CDR3 is built from 16 residues.

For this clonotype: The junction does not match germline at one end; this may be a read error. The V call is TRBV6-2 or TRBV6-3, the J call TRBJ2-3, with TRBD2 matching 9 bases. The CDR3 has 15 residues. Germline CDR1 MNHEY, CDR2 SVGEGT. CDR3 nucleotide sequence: TGTGCCAGCAGTCTAGCGGGGAGGAGCACAGGTACGCAGTATTTT. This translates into CASSLAGRSTGTQYF.

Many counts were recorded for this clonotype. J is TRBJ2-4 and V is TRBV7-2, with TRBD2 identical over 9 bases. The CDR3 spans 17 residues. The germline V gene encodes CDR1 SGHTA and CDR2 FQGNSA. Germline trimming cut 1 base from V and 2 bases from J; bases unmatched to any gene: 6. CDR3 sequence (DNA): TGTGCCAGCAGCTTAGAGCAGCTAGCGGGGACCAAAAACATTCAGTACTTC. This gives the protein CASSLEQLAGTKNIQYF.

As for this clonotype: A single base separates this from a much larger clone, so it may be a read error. CDR3 sequence (DNA): TGTGCCAGCAGACCGAGCGGGGCCGCTTACAATGAGCAGCTCTTC. This codes for CASRPSGAAYNEQLF. The J gene is TRBJ2-1, the V gene TRBV6-2 or TRBV6-3, with 7 bases fitting TRBD2. The germline gives CDR1 MNHEY, CDR2 SVGEGT. The CDR3 is 15 amino acids.

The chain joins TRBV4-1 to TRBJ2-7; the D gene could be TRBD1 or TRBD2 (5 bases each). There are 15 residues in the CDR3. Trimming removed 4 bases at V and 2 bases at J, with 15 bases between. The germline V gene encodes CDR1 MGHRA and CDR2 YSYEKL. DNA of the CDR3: TGCGCCAGCAGCCCCCTCCGGGACGGGCCCTACGAGCAGTACTTC. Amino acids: CASSPLRDGPYEQYF.

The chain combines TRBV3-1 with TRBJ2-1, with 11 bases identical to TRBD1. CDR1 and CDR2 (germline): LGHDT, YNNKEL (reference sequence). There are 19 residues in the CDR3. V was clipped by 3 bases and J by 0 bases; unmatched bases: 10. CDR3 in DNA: TGTGCCAGCAGCCAGGTGGGACAGGGGGGGCCGAGCTCCTACAATGAGCAGTTCTTC. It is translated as CASSQVGQGGPSSYNEQFF.

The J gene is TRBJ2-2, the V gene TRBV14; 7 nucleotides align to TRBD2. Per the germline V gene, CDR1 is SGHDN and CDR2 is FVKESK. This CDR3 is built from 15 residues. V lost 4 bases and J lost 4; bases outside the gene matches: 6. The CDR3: CASSRDYRSTGELFF. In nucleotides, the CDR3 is TGTGCCAGCAGCCGGGACTATCGTAGCACCGGGGAGCTGTTTTTT.

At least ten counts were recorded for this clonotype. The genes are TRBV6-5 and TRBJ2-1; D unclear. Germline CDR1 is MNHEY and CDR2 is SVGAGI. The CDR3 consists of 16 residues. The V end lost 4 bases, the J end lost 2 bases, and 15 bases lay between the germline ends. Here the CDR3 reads CASSFKQPFPYNEQFF. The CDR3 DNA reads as TGTGCCAGCAGTTTTAAACAGCCCTTTCCCTACAATGAGCAGTTCTTC.

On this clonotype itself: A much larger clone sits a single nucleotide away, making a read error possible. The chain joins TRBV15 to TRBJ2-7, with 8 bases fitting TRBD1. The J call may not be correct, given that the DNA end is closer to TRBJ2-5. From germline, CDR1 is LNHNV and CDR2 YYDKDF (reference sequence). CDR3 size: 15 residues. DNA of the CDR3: TGTGCCACCAGCAGACGGGGGACAGGCCTAGAGACCCAGTACTTC. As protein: CATSRRGTGLETQYF.

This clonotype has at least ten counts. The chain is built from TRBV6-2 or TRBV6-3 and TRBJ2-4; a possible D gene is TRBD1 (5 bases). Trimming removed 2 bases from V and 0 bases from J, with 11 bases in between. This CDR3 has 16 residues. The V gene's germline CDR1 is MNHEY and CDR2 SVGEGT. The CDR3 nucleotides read TGTGCCAGCAGTTACGGGGCAGAGATAGCCAAAAACATTCAGTACTTC. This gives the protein CASSYGAEIAKNIQYF.

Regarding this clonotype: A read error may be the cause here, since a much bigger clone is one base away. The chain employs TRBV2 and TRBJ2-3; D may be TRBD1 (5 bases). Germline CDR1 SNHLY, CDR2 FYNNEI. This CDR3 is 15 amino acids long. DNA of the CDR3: TGTGCCGGCAGTGCTAGACAGCCGAGTATAGATACGCAGTATTTT. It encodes CAGSARQPSIDTQYF.

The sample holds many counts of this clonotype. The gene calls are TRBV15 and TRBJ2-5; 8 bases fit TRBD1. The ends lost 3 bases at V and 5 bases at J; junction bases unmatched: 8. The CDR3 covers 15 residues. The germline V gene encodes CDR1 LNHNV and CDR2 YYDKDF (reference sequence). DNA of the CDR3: TGTGCCACCAGCAGCAACAGGGGGATCGGGGAGACCCAGTACTTC. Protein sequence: CATSSNRGIGETQYF.

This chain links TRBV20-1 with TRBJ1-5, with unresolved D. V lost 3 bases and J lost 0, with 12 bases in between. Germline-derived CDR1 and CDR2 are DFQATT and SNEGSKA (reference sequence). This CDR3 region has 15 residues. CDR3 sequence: CSARAPFPSNQPQHF. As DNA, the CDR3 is TGCAGTGCTAGGGCACCCTTCCCTAGCAATCAGCCCCAGCATTTT.

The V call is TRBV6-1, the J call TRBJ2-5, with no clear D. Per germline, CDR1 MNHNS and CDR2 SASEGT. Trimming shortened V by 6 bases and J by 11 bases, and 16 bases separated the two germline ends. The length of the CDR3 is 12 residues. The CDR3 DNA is TGTGCCAGCAGAGTGGCGTTGAATGAGCAGTACTTC. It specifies CASRVALNEQYF.

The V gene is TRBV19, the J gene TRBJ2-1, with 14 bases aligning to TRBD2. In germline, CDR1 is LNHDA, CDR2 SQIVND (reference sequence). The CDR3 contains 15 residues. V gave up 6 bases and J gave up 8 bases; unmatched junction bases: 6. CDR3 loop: CASSRTSGGQDEQFF. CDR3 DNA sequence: TGTGCCAGTAGCCGGACTAGCGGGGGGCAGGATGAGCAGTTCTTC.

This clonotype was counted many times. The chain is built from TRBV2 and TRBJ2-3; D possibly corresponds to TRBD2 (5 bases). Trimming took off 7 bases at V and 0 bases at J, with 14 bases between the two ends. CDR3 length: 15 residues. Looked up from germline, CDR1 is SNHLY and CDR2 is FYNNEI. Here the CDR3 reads CASTGLAPSTDTQYF. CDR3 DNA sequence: TGTGCCAGCACCGGACTTGCTCCTAGCACAGATACGCAGTATTTT.

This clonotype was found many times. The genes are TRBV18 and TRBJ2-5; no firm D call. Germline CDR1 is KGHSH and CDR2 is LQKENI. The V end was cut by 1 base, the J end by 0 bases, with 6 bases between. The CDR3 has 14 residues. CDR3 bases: TGTGCCAGCTCACCACTAGGGTACCAAGAGACCCAGTACTTC. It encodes CASSPLGYQETQYF.

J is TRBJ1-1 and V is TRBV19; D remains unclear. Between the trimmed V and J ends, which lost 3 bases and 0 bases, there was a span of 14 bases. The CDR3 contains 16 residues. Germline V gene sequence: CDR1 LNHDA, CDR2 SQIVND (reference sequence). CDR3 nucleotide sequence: TGTGCCAGTAGTATTTCATTTGGTCAGATGAACACTGAAGCTTTCTTT. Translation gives CASSISFGQMNTEAFF.

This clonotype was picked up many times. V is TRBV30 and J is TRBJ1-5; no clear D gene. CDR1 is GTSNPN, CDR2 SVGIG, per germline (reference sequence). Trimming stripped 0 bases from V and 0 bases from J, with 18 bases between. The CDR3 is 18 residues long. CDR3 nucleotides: TGTGCCTGGAGTGTGGAGTCCTCTGGATATTATAGCAATCAGCCCCAGCATTTT. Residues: CAWSVESSGYYSNQPQHF.

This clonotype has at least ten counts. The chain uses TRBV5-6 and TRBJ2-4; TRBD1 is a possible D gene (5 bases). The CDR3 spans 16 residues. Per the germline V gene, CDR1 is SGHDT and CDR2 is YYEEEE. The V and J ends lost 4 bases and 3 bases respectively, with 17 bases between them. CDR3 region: CASSPSPPRDKNIQYF. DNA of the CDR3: TGTGCCAGCAGCCCCTCCCCACCCAGGGACAAAAACATTCAGTACTTC.

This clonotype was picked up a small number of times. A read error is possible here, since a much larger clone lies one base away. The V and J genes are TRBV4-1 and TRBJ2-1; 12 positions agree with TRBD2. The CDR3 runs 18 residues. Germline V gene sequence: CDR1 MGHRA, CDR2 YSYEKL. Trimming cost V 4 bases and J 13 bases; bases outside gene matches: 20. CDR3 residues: CASSPKLVTSGGPETQFF. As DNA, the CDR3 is TGCGCCAGCAGCCCAAAGCTAGTAACTAGCGGGGGGCCAGAGACCCAGTTCTTC.

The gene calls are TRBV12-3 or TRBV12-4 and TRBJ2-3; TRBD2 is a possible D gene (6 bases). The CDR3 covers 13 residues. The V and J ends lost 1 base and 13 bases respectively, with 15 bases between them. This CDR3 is CASSLGTTDAEYF. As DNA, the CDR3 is TGTGCCAGCAGTTTAGGGACTACCGATGCGGAGTATTTT.